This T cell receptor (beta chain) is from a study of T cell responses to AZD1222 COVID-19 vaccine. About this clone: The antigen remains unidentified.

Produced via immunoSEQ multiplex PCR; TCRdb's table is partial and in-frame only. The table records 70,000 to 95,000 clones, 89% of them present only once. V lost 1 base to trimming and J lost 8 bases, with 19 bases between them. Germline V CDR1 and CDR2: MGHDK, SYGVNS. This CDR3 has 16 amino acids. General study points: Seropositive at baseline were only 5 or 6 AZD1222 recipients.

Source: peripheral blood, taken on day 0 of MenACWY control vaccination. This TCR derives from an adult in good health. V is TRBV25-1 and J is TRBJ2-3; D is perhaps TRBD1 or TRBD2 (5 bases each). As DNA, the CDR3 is TGTGCCAGCAGTGAATTATCCGTCAGGGATGAGGGTACGCAGTATTTT. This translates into CASSELSVRDEGTQYF.